The 24 T cell receptor beta chains below come from one sample, sequenced in a study of blood T cell repertoires in COVID-19. Sequencing used immunoSEQ multiplex PCR; TCRdb keeps in-frame clones, though not all of them. The repertoire holds about 120,000 clones, with 65% to 85% as singletons. Material: peripheral blood. Receptor source: a young man with COVID-19, enrolled during active disease.

This clone showed up just a few times. The chain uses TRBV7-9 and TRBJ2-7; D might be TRBD2 (6 bases). V shed 3 bases and J shed 5 bases, with 11 bases lying between them. The CDR3 consists of 13 residues. Germline CDR1 is SEHNR and CDR2 is FQNEAQ (reference sequence). The CDR3 loop reads CASSFGGLDEQYF. CDR3 nucleotides: TGTGCCAGCAGCTTCGGGGGTCTCGACGAGCAGTACTTC.

This chain uses TRBV27 with TRBJ1-2; 7 positions agree with TRBD1. The germline V gene has CDR1 MNHEY and CDR2 SMNVEV (reference sequence). CDR3 size: 13 residues. V was clipped by 5 bases and J by 7 bases; unmatched bases: 7. This CDR3 is CASSIDRVGGYTF. DNA for the CDR3: TGTGCCAGCAGTATAGACAGGGTGGGTGGCTACACCTTC.

The chain couples TRBV6-5 to TRBJ2-7, with TRBD1 identical over 7 bases. Germline lookup yields CDR1 MNHEY and CDR2 SVGAGI. The V segment lost 6 bases and the J segment 4 bases; nucleotides outside the gene matches: 6. The CDR3 consists of 13 residues. The CDR3 loop reads CASSSYRGYEQYF. As DNA, the CDR3 is TGTGCCAGCAGCTCGTACAGGGGTTACGAGCAGTACTTC.

V and J are TRBV7-3 and TRBJ2-2, with D possibly matching TRBD2 (6 bases). This CDR3 contains 11 residues. The V end lost 9 bases, the J end lost 6 bases, and 8 bases lay between the germline ends. From germline, CDR1 is SGHTA and CDR2 FQGTGA. The CDR3 DNA sequence: TGTGCCAGTAGGGAGGCCGGGGAGCTGTTTTTT. It codes for CASREAGELFF.

Here the CDR3 reads CASSFRGAGTNYGYTF. As DNA, the CDR3 is TGTGCCAGCAGCTTTAGGGGAGCGGGAACTAACTATGGCTACACCTTC. The chain employs TRBV13 and TRBJ1-2; a weak D match, TRBD1 (5 bases). The V gene's germline CDR1 is PRHDT and CDR2 FYEKMQ (reference sequence). The length of the CDR3 is 16 residues. Trimming took 3 bases from V and 0 from J, leaving 14 bases between them. The full variable domain, completed using reference TRBV13 and TRBJ1-2, is AAGVIQSPRHLIKEKRETATLKCYPIPRHDTVYWYQQGPGQDPQFLISFYEKMQSDKGSIPDRFSAQQFSDYHSELNMSSLELGDSALYFCASSFRGAGTNYGYTFGSGTRLTVV.

The chain combines TRBV6-2 or TRBV6-3 with TRBJ2-1, with D maybe TRBD2 (6 bases). Deletions cut 2 bases from V and 9 bases from J, with 11 bases between. The CDR3 sequence is 13 residues long. CDR1 MNHEY and CDR2 SVGEGT come from the germline V gene. In DNA form, the CDR3 reads TGTGCCAGCAGTTACCACTCGGGACTTGAGCAGTTCTTC. Encoded protein: CASSYHSGLEQFF.

The rearrangement uses TRBV9 and TRBJ2-1, with unresolved D. The CDR3 has 15 residues. Trimming took off 0 bases at V and 0 bases at J, with 7 bases between the two ends. The germline V gene encodes CDR1 SGDLS and CDR2 YYNGEE. The CDR3 loop is CASSVGGYSYNEQFF. The CDR3 DNA sequence: TGTGCCAGCAGCGTAGGAGGTTACTCCTACAATGAGCAGTTCTTC.

The chain carries TRBV9 and TRBJ2-1, with D tentatively TRBD1 (5 bases). CDR3 length equals 15 residues. Germline loops: CDR1 SGDLS, CDR2 YYNGEE. The ends were cut back, 0 bases at V and 7 bases at J, with 14 bases in the middle. The CDR3 bases are TGTGCCAGCAGCGTAGTAGGCAGGGCTGGGAATGAGCAGTTCTTC. Protein: CASSVVGRAGNEQFF.

This chain links TRBV6-5 with TRBJ1-1, with 8 nucleotides matching TRBD1. The junction had 4 bases not matched to a gene; V was cut back by 6 bases and J by 1 base. CDR1 and CDR2 from the germline V gene are MNHEY and SVGAGI. This CDR3 has 14 residues. CDR3 DNA sequence: TGTGCCAGCAGCTGGACAGGGCGGAACACTGAAGCTTTCTTT. This encodes CASSWTGRNTEAFF.

Here the CDR3 reads CSAEGDVNTGELFF. CDR3 DNA sequence: TGCAGCGCCGAGGGGGACGTAAACACCGGGGAGCTGTTTTTT. This chain uses TRBV29-1 with TRBJ2-2, with TRBD1 as a possible D gene (6 bases). V lost 7 bases and J 2 bases, leaving 14 bases between the germline ends. The CDR3 runs 14 residues. Germline V CDR1 and CDR2: SQVTM, ANQGSEA.

The chain links TRBV11-2 to TRBJ2-3, with 12 bases fitting TRBD2. Germline CDR1 is SGHAT and CDR2 is FQNNGV. This CDR3 has 16 residues. With V trimmed by 1 base and J by 7 bases, 6 bases remained unmatched. The CDR3 DNA reads TGTGCCAGCAGCTTAGCGGGACTAGCGGGCTTATATACGCAGTATTTT. Its protein product is CASSLAGLAGLYTQYF.

CDR3 protein: CASSPRTGGNEKLFF. DNA of the CDR3: TGTGCCAGCAGCCCCCGGACAGGCGGGAATGAAAAACTGTTTTTT. This rearrangement joins TRBV7-2 to TRBJ1-4; 7 bases are a match to TRBD1. This CDR3 spans 15 amino acids. J gave up 5 bases and V 5 bases, and 8 bases lay outside the gene matches. Germline V lookup: CDR1 SGHTA, CDR2 FQGNSA.

Remarks on this clone: At the DNA level, this CDR3 is encoded by other sequences in the same sample as well. The chain links TRBV29-1 to TRBJ2-5; TRBD2 might be the D (6 bases). CDR1 is SQVTM and CDR2 is ANQGSEA in the germline V gene. The ends were cut back, 3 bases at V and 4 bases at J, with 9 bases in the middle. The CDR3 sequence is 12 residues long. The CDR3 protein is CSVDRGRETQYF. In nucleotides, the CDR3 is TGCAGCGTTGACCGGGGGAGAGAGACCCAGTACTTC.

The chain recombines TRBV5-6 with TRBJ1-1, with 9 positions matching TRBD1. CDR3 length equals 15 residues. Germline values: CDR1 SGHDT, CDR2 YYEEEE. With 0 bases clipped from V and 3 bases from J, the junction kept 3 bases outside the gene matches. As DNA, the CDR3 is TGTGCCAGCAGCTTGGGGACAGGGGTGGACACTGAAGCTTTCTTT. Its protein is CASSLGTGVDTEAFF.

The chain carries TRBV5-1 and TRBJ1-2, with D possibly being TRBD1 (6 bases). The CDR3 is 14 amino acids. The germline V gene encodes CDR1 SGHRS and CDR2 YFSETQ. Trimming left V 5 bases short and J 12 bases short, with 23 bases between. The CDR3 DNA reads TGCGCCAGCAGTCCCTACAGGGCTACCGGGGATGACACCTTC. Translating it yields CASSPYRATGDDTF.

This clone was seen just once. This rearrangement joins TRBV11-3 to TRBJ1-6, with D perhaps TRBD1 (6 bases). Deletions cut 2 bases from V and 1 base from J, with 6 bases between. The CDR3 covers 15 residues. CDR1 and CDR2 (germline): SGHNT, YENEEA. As DNA, the CDR3 is TGTGCCAGCAGCTTAAGGGGGTCCTATAATTCACCCCTCCACTTT. The encoded protein is CASSLRGSYNSPLHF.

The chain uses TRBV11-2 and TRBJ1-6; 7 nucleotides align to TRBD1. With V trimmed by 7 bases and J by 7 bases, 13 bases remained unmatched. There are 16 residues in the CDR3. Germline CDR1 reads SGHAT; CDR2 reads FQNNGV. The CDR3 DNA reads TGTGCCAGCAAAACTCGATCCGGGACAGCGAATTCACCCCTCCACTTT. As protein: CASKTRSGTANSPLHF.

The V gene is TRBV11-2, the J gene TRBJ2-7; no clear D. V was shortened by 0 bases and J by 3 bases, with 6 bases between the two germline ends. CDR3 length: 13 residues. CDR1 is SGHAT, CDR2 FQNNGV, per germline. The CDR3 protein is CASSLDRFYEQYF. CDR3 DNA sequence: TGTGCCAGCAGCTTAGATCGGTTCTACGAGCAGTACTTC.

The chain links TRBV3-1 (or the pseudogene TRBV3-2) to TRBJ2-1, with unresolved D. This CDR3 has 18 residues. Germline CDR1 and CDR2: LGHDT and YNNKEL (reference sequence). V lost 1 base and J lost 0, with 16 bases in between. DNA of the CDR3: TGTGCCAGCAGCCAAGGATTAACTATGTTAAGCTCCTACAATGAGCAGTTCTTC. Translating gives CASSQGLTMLSSYNEQFF.

The gene calls are TRBV3-1 (or the pseudogene TRBV3-2) and TRBJ1-3, with 10 bases fitting TRBD1. Germline values: CDR1 LGHDT, CDR2 YNNKEL (reference sequence). V gave up 0 bases and J gave up 4 bases; unmatched junction bases: 6. The CDR3 extends over 17 amino acids. Written as DNA, the CDR3 is TGTGCCAGCAGCCAAGAAATTGGGGACAGGGGCGGAAACACCATATATTTT. The encoded protein is CASSQEIGDRGGNTIYF.

This CDR3 is CASSTGTGTYRTYF. DNA of the CDR3: TGTGCCAGCAGTACCGGGACAGGGACCTACCGTACATATTTT. V and J are TRBV6-5 and TRBJ1-3; TRBD1 aligns across 9 bases. Germline loops: CDR1 MNHEY, CDR2 SVGAGI. The CDR3 contains 14 residues. After removal of 5 bases from V and 15 bases from J, the junction contained 14 bases not matched to a gene.

This clone has only a few counts. The chain joins TRBV27 to TRBJ1-2, with a weak D call TRBD1 (5 bases). The V end lost 3 bases, the J end lost 2 bases, and 10 bases lay between the germline ends. The germline CDR1 and CDR2 sequences are MNHEY and SMNVEV (reference sequence). The CDR3 has 14 amino acids. This CDR3 reads CASSLKGQNYGYTF. The CDR3 nucleotides are TGTGCCAGCAGTTTGAAAGGACAAAACTATGGCTACACCTTC.

Of note for this clone: Other DNA sequences in the same sample also yield this CDR3. The chain links TRBV29-1 to TRBJ2-5; D uncertain. Deletions cut 4 bases from V and 2 bases from J, with 8 bases between. The length of the CDR3 is 12 residues. The germline V gene has CDR1 SQVTM and CDR2 ANQGSEA. The CDR3 loop is CSVAQIQETQYF. CDR3 nucleotides: TGCAGCGTTGCCCAGATTCAAGAGACCCAGTACTTC.

This chain connects TRBV9 to TRBJ2-6, with D perhaps matching TRBD2 (6 bases). V lost 6 bases and J 4 bases, leaving 11 bases between the germline ends. From germline, CDR1 is SGDLS and CDR2 YYNGEE. The CDR3 is 14 residues long. CDR3 protein: CASNRGSGANVLTF. In DNA, the CDR3 is TGTGCCAGCAATCGGGGGTCCGGGGCCAACGTCCTGACTTTC.